This TCR beta chain came from a study of cytomegalovirus exposure and HLA in healthy donors. For the study at large: Most donors, just over 80% of 398 genotyped, fell in the Caucasian-associated ancestry cluster.

Remarks on this clone: The target antigen is unknown.

Nominal health characterized the donors when sampled, though unrecorded immune exposures were likely. Points from the study as a whole: The study had only CMV serostatus as immune exposure information. Highly shared sequence variants in one cluster were likely a sequencing artifact.

V dropped 0 bases and J dropped 4; count of bases not matched to a gene: 3. This CDR3 is 15 amino acids long. Germline CDR1 SGHAT, CDR2 FQNNGV. PCR involved 60 Vbeta and 13 Jbeta primers. Libraries were prepared by immunoSEQ multiplex PCR; TCRdb keeps only in-frame clonotypes and omits some of them. Found here are 110,000 to 150,000 clones, roughly 80% of them singletons; the top ten hold approximately 4.1%. The sequence was collected from a man aged 35-49 years in good health and CMV-seronegative. Sequenced material: PBMCs. This chain joins TRBV11-2 and TRBJ2-7; 10 nucleotides line up with TRBD1. DNA of the CDR3: TGTGCCAGCAGCTTAGAGGGGACAGGGGCTTACGAGCAGTACTTC. Encoded protein: CASSLEGTGAYEQYF.